This passage covers 29 T cell receptor beta chains from one sample sequenced in a study of T cells after yellow fever vaccination. A single record per CDR3 protein comes from TCRdb applying MiXCR to the 5' RACE reads. This table has 300,000 to 350,000 distinct CDR3 sequences, approximately 4.3% appearing once. Sequenced material: PBMCs, taken 15 days after the yellow fever booster vaccination. Every receptor here comes from a man aged 18 to 30 who received the YFV17D yellow fever vaccine.

This clonotype has at least ten counts. This chain uses TRBV6-6 with TRBJ2-3, with 8 bases that match TRBD1. After removal of 1 base from V and 1 base from J, the junction contained 4 bases not matched to a gene. Germline values: CDR1 MNHNY, CDR2 SVGAGI (reference sequence). The CDR3 totals 16 residues. CDR3 amino acids: CASSYFHRGGTDTQYF. CDR3 DNA: TGTGCCAGCAGTTACTTTCACAGGGGGGGCACAGATACGCAGTATTTT.

The rearrangement uses TRBV5-4 and TRBJ2-3, with TRBD2 matching 9 bases. J was trimmed by 9 bases and V by 0 bases; bases with no gene match: 14. The CDR3 length is 17 residues. Germline values: CDR1 SGHNT, CDR2 YYREEE (reference sequence). CDR3 region: CASSLAGNAGGRGTQYF. The CDR3 nucleotides read TGTGCCAGCAGCTTGGCCGGTAACGCGGGGGGGCGGGGCACGCAGTATTTT.

The chain links TRBV5-1 to TRBJ2-2; 7 bases are a match to TRBD2. The germline V gene encodes CDR1 SGHRS and CDR2 YFSETQ. V shed 1 base and J 7 bases; nucleotides not matched to a gene: 13. This CDR3 comprises 17 residues. Here the CDR3 reads CASSLSLLADVFGELFF. DNA for the CDR3: TGCGCCAGCAGCTTGTCCCTTCTAGCGGATGTTTTCGGGGAGCTGTTTTTT.

This clonotype was counted many times. The chain recombines TRBV6-4 with TRBJ1-2; a weak D match, TRBD1 (6 bases). CDR1 MRHNA and CDR2 SNTAGT come from the germline V gene. V was trimmed by 5 bases and J by 4 bases, leaving 8 bases between them. This CDR3 has 12 residues. In DNA, the CDR3 is TGTGCCAGCAGTTCGGACAGCTATGGCTACACCTTC. This gives the protein CASSSDSYGYTF.

This clonotype has a count of ten or more. The V gene is TRBV20-1, the J gene TRBJ2-5; unclear D gene. This CDR3 comprises 12 residues. With 6 bases removed from V and 4 bases from J, the gap between germline ends came to 12 bases. CDR1 is DFQATT, CDR2 SNEGSKA, per germline (reference sequence). The CDR3 bases are TGCAGTGCCCAGCCATGGGCAGAGACCCAGTACTTC. Protein: CSAQPWAETQYF.

Ten or more counts support this clonotype. CDR3: CASMPGESYNEQFF. The CDR3, as DNA: TGTGCCAGCATGCCGGGGGAGAGCTACAATGAGCAGTTCTTC. The chain combines TRBV6-5 with TRBJ2-1; D might be TRBD2 (6 bases). This CDR3 has 14 residues. Trimming removed 7 bases from V and 3 bases from J, with 13 bases in between. Germline V gene sequence: CDR1 MNHEY, CDR2 SVGAGI.

This clonotype was observed many times. V and J are TRBV12-3 or TRBV12-4 and TRBJ2-7; D is unclear. The CDR3 is 15 residues long. Deletions cut 3 bases from V and 7 bases from J, with 19 bases between. The DNA of the CDR3 is TGTGCCAGCAGTTTTCCCGGTGTGCCATACGAGGAGCAGTACTTC. Translating gives CASSFPGVPYEEQYF.

This clonotype was found a few times. Being one base from a much bigger clone, this may be a read error. The J gene is TRBJ2-5, the V gene TRBV15; possible D gene TRBD1, 6 bases. This CDR3 is 15 amino acids long. The V end lost 5 bases, the J end lost 4 bases, and 17 bases lay between the germline ends. The germline gives CDR1 LNHNV, CDR2 YYDKDF (reference sequence). CDR3 loop: CATSVDRRPLETQYF. The DNA for the CDR3 is TGTGCCACCAGCGTTGACAGGAGACCTCTAGAGACCCAGTACTTC. The whole variable domain, filled in from reference TRBV15 and TRBJ2-5, reads DAMVIQNPRYQVTQFGKPVTLSCSQTLNHNVMYWYQQKSSQAPKLLFHYYDKDFNNEADTPDNFQSRRPNTSFCFLDIRSPGLGDTAMYLCATSVDRRPLETQYFGPGTRLLVL.

This chain uses TRBV20-1 with TRBJ2-1, with TRBD1 matching over 7 bases. The junction had 10 bases not matched to a gene; V was cut back by 2 bases and J by 3 bases. Per germline, CDR1 DFQATT and CDR2 SNEGSKA (reference sequence). CDR3 size: 16 residues. The chain's CDR3 is CSARNRGSGLYNEQFF. CDR3 coding DNA: TGCAGTGCTAGAAACAGGGGCTCAGGACTCTACAATGAGCAGTTCTTC.

This rearrangement joins TRBV20-1 to TRBJ1-5; 8 nucleotides match TRBD1. CDR3 size: 14 residues. The J segment lost 5 bases and the V segment lost 1 base, leaving 4 bases of the junction unmatched. In germline, CDR1 is DFQATT, CDR2 SNEGSKA (reference sequence). CDR3 residues: CSARVSTGDQPQHF. CDR3 DNA sequence: TGCAGTGCTAGAGTATCGACAGGGGATCAGCCCCAGCATTTT.

The V and J genes are TRBV6-5 and TRBJ2-1; possible D gene TRBD2, 5 bases. Germline V CDR1 and CDR2: MNHEY, SVGAGI. CDR3 length: 13 residues. V lost 5 bases and J lost 6, with 11 bases in between. CDR3 residues: CASSTRESNEQFF. The CDR3 nucleotides read TGTGCCAGCAGTACTAGGGAGAGCAATGAGCAGTTCTTC.

This clonotype has just a few counts. The V and J genes are TRBV7-8 and TRBJ1-4, with 7 bases matching TRBD1. V lost 1 base and J lost 0; bases outside the gene matches: 17. The CDR3 consists of 21 residues. Germline lookup yields CDR1 SGHVS and CDR2 FQNEAQ. The CDR3 sequence: CASSLGNLRDRDPATNEKLFF. CDR3 sequence (DNA): TGTGCCAGCAGCTTAGGGAATCTTCGGGACAGAGACCCTGCAACTAATGAAAAACTGTTTTTT.

This clonotype was seen many times. The chain is built from TRBV7-2 and TRBJ1-4; perhaps TRBD1 as D (5 bases). Trimming took 4 bases from V and 11 from J, leaving 17 bases between them. Germline V CDR1 and CDR2: SGHTA, FQGNSA. There are 14 residues in the CDR3. The CDR3 region has the DNA TGTGCCAGCAGCTCCCAGGGTTCATTTGATAAACTGTTTTTT. The encoded protein is CASSSQGSFDKLFF.

This clonotype was observed at least ten times. The chain couples TRBV6-5 to TRBJ2-1; TRBD1 might be the D (6 bases). The CDR3 is 13 residues long. V lost 10 bases, J lost 2 bases, and 12 bases lay in between. The germline V gene encodes CDR1 MNHEY and CDR2 SVGAGI. The DNA of the CDR3 is TGTGCCACCTCGGACAGTACCTACAATGAGCAGTTCTTC. This sequence encodes CATSDSTYNEQFF.

This clonotype appeared many times. This chain links TRBV7-9 with TRBJ2-1; D not certain. Per the germline V gene, CDR1 is SEHNR and CDR2 is FQNEAQ (reference sequence). CDR3 length equals 16 residues. The germline V and J ends were trimmed by 5 bases and 0 bases, with 14 bases remaining between them. In DNA, the CDR3 is TGTGCCAGCAGCCTCTCCGGACGGAGCTCCTACAATGAGCAGTTCTTC. Translating gives CASSLSGRSSYNEQFF. The whole variable domain, remainder taken from reference TRBV7-9 and TRBJ2-1, is DTGVSQNPRHKITKRGQNVTFRCDPISEHNRLYWYRQTLGQGPEFLTYFQNEAQLEKSRLLSDRFSAERPKGSFSTLEIQRTEQGDSAMYLCASSLSGRSSYNEQFFGPGTRLTVL.

This clonotype was picked up many times. The chain employs TRBV4-2 and TRBJ2-3; the D is unclear. CDR3 length equals 15 residues. Trimming took off 3 bases at V and 6 bases at J, with 16 bases between the two ends. Germline V gene lookup returns CDR1 LGHNA and CDR2 YNFKEQ. The CDR3 here is CASSQRAQPSDTQYF. In DNA, the CDR3 is TGTGCCAGCAGCCAGAGAGCCCAGCCATCGGATACGCAGTATTTT.

There are many counts of this clonotype. The V gene is TRBV5-1, the J gene TRBJ2-3, with D perhaps matching TRBD1 (5 bases). The CDR3 runs 15 residues. Germline CDR1 is SGHRS and CDR2 is YFSETQ. V lost 4 bases to trimming and J lost 3 bases, with 15 bases between them. The CDR3 DNA reads TGCGCCAGCAGCGTCACAGGAATTGTTACAGATACGCAGTATTTT. Translation: CASSVTGIVTDTQYF.

The chain uses TRBV12-3 or TRBV12-4 and TRBJ2-7; the D is unclear. The CDR3 has 14 amino acids. Trimming removed 6 bases from V and 2 bases from J, with 14 bases in between. This CDR3 is CASRGPGGPYEQYF. The DNA of the CDR3 is TGTGCCAGCAGGGGCCCCGGCGGACCCTACGAGCAGTACTTC.

V is TRBV10-3 and J is TRBJ2-2, with D unclear. Germline CDR1 and CDR2: ENHRY and SYGVKD. The V and J ends lost 9 bases and 1 base respectively, with 9 bases between them. The CDR3 is 13 amino acids. The CDR3 region is CAIRAENTGELFF. CDR3 nucleotide sequence: TGTGCCATACGGGCTGAGAACACCGGGGAGCTGTTTTTT.

This clonotype was picked up a small number of times. V is TRBV20-1 and J is TRBJ2-5; 10 nucleotides align to TRBD1. CDR1 and CDR2 (germline): DFQATT, SNEGSKA (reference sequence). The CDR3 loop spans 14 amino acids. After removal of 2 bases from V and 5 bases from J, the junction contained 5 bases not matched to a gene. Written as DNA, the CDR3 is TGCAGTGCTAGAACTGACAGGGGGCTTGAGACCCAGTACTTC. Protein sequence: CSARTDRGLETQYF.

There are many counts of this clonotype. The chain carries TRBV7-2 and TRBJ2-1, with 10 bases fitting TRBD2. The CDR3 consists of 13 residues. Germline CDR1 SGHTA, CDR2 FQGNSA. V was pared by 5 bases and J by 7 bases, with 2 bases of the junction left unmatched. The CDR3 protein is CASSRTSGNEQFF. Here the CDR3 DNA reads TGTGCCAGCAGCCGGACTAGCGGAAATGAGCAGTTCTTC.

This clonotype was recorded at least ten times. CDR3 loop: CASSYGQGGSPLHF. In DNA, the CDR3 is TGTGCCAGCAGTTACGGGCAGGGGGGGTCACCCCTCCACTTT. The chain joins TRBV6-5 to TRBJ1-6; 7 positions agree with TRBD1. Germline V CDR1 and CDR2: MNHEY, SVGAGI. The CDR3 has 14 residues. V was clipped by 2 bases and J by 10 bases; unmatched bases: 5.

This chain uses TRBV20-1 with TRBJ2-1; tentative D call: TRBD2 (6 bases). Trimming pared 3 bases from V and 10 bases from J, leaving 22 bases between. Germline V CDR1 and CDR2: DFQATT, SNEGSKA (reference sequence). The CDR3 has 15 residues. The CDR3 sequence: CSASPAGTCGREQFF. The CDR3, as DNA: TGCAGTGCTAGTCCCGCCGGGACTTGCGGTCGGGAGCAGTTCTTC.

V gene TRBV4-2 combines with J gene TRBJ2-1; the D is unclear. The V end lost 1 base, the J end lost 7 bases, and 20 bases lay between the germline ends. The CDR3 runs 17 residues. Germline CDR1 reads LGHNA; CDR2 reads YNFKEQ. The CDR3: CASSQVGSDVYVNEQFF. The CDR3 coding sequence is TGTGCCAGCAGCCAAGTAGGTTCGGACGTCTATGTGAATGAGCAGTTCTTC.

V usage is TRBV7-9 and J usage is TRBJ2-7, with D perhaps TRBD1 (6 bases). There are 15 residues in the CDR3. Germline values: CDR1 SEHNR, CDR2 FQNEAQ (reference sequence). The ends were cut back, 5 bases at V and 2 bases at J, with 16 bases in the middle. As DNA, the CDR3 is TGTGCCAGCAGCCAGACGGGACAAACAGCCTACGAGCAGTACGTC. This sequence encodes CASSQTGQTAYEQYV.

The table lists this clonotype with a few counts. The V call is TRBV7-9, the J call TRBJ1-5, with no clear D. The germline gives CDR1 SEHNR, CDR2 FQNEAQ (reference sequence). CDR3 size: 13 residues. V lost 5 bases to trimming and J lost 9 bases, with 14 bases between them. CDR3 protein: CASSLQSDGPQHF. CDR3 bases: TGTGCCAGCAGCCTTCAGTCGGACGGGCCCCAGCATTTT.

This clonotype has at least ten counts. The chain recombines TRBV13 with TRBJ2-7; the D gene could be TRBD1 or TRBD2 (5 bases each). CDR1 and CDR2 from the germline V gene are PRHDT and FYEKMQ (reference sequence). The CDR3 covers 14 residues. With 3 bases removed from V and 2 bases from J, the gap between germline ends came to 11 bases. The CDR3: CASSLPGPTYEQYF. The CDR3 nucleotides read TGTGCCAGCAGCTTGCCGGGACCTACCTACGAGCAGTACTTC.

This clonotype was seen more than once but under ten times. The chain carries TRBV3-1 and TRBJ1-2; no clear D gene. CDR1 is LGHDT and CDR2 is YNNKEL in the germline V gene (reference sequence). V was pared by 0 bases and J by 6 bases, with 14 bases between. The CDR3 runs to 15 residues. Here the CDR3 reads CASSQDMEGAHGYTF. The CDR3 DNA reads TGTGCCAGCAGCCAAGATATGGAGGGTGCTCATGGCTACACCTTC.

The CDR3 bases are TGTGCCAGCAGCTTCTACGGGGATATGGGTGAAAAACTGTTTTTT. Its protein is CASSFYGDMGEKLFF. The V and J genes are TRBV7-9 and TRBJ1-4, with D unclear. Germline CDR1 is SEHNR and CDR2 is FQNEAQ (reference sequence). V lost 3 bases to trimming and J lost 7 bases, with 15 bases between them. This CDR3 spans 15 amino acids.